One and the same sample provided the 20 T cell receptor delta chains below, sequenced in a study of γδ T cells in repeated Plasmodium falciparum infection. TCRdb reanalysed the multiplex PCR reads via CATT. Among roughly 48,000 delta-chain clones listed, 1.5% to 2% were seen once. Bulk repertoires came from Vgamma9/Vdelta2+ or Vdelta2-negative gammadelta T cells flow-sorted from PBMC. The sequencing sample was made of gamma-delta T cells from blood. The receptors come from a pool of human donors (malaria-infected and uninfected, not separated).

In its sample, this clone was seen a few times. This likely reflects a read error, since a far larger clone is one base away. Within the sample, other DNA sequences also encode this same CDR3. With the J gene uncalled, the V gene is TRDV1; the table gives TRDD3 as D, unverified against the DNA. The germline CDR1 and CDR2 sequences are TSWWSYY and QGS. This CDR3 contains 17 residues. CDR3 sequence reads: CALGELSPTWDTGPLIF. The CDR3, as DNA: TGTGCTCTTGGGGAACTATCCCCTACCTGGGATACGGGACCTCTGATCTTT.

This clone has only a few counts. TCRdb has a much larger clone's protein, which differs at residue 15 from the translation of this DNA, likely because of a read error; what is shown is the protein translated from the DNA. This rearrangement joins TRDV1 to TRDJ1; 9 positions match TRDD3. V trimming: 5 bases; J trimming: 1 base; junction bases outside the gene matches: 26. The germline CDR1 and CDR2 sequences are TSWWSYY and QGS. CDR3 length equals 22 residues. The CDR3 loop is CALGKIPKDKILGDARTDKLIF. CDR3 sequence (DNA): TGTGCTCTTGGGAAGATCCCCAAGGACAAAATTCTGGGGGATGCGCGCACCGATAAACTCATCTTT.

About this clone: TCRdb records a much larger clone's protein for this DNA, with a difference at residue 11 that likely arises from a read error; the protein given is the translation of the DNA. The V call is TRDV1, the J call TRDJ1; a weak D match, TRDD3 (5 bases). CDR3 length equals 15 residues. The germline gives CDR1 TSWWSYY, CDR2 QGS. In DNA, the CDR3 is TGTGCTCTTGGGGAAGCGGGGGTTAGCACCAATAAACTCATCTTT. Amino acid sequence: CALGEAGVSTNKLIF.

Concerning this clone itself: Given a far larger clone just one base away, this is likely a sequencing read error. Other DNA sequences of this sample code for an identical CDR3. The V gene is TRDV1, but the J gene lacks a call; the table's TRDD3 call for D was not verified on the DNA. Germline V gene sequence: CDR1 TSWWSYY, CDR2 QGS. This CDR3 spans 19 amino acids. The CDR3 nucleotides are TGTGCTCTTGGGGAAAAGGCGATACTGGGGGAGATATACACCGATAAGCTCATCTTT. Its translation is CALGEKAILGEIYTDKLIF.

Details on this clone: Translating this DNA gives a protein that differs at residue 16 from the TCRdb one, which belongs to a much larger clone; a read error is likely, and the protein shown is this translation. The chain uses TRDV3 and TRDJ1; TRDD2 is a possible D gene (5 bases). The CDR3 runs 21 residues. V gave up 5 bases and J gave up 3 bases, with 40 bases separating them. Germline CDR1 is TVYSNPD and CDR2 is GDNSRS (reference sequence). CDR3 in amino acids: CAANKPPPSSTGQGYPDKLIF. In nucleotides, the CDR3 is TGTGCCGCTAATAAACCTCCCCCTTCATCTACCGGCCAGGGGTACCCCGATAAACTCATCTTT.

This clone appeared a few times. TCRdb attributes to this sequence the protein of a much larger clone, which differs from the DNA translation at residue 6; a read error is likely, and the protein displayed is translated from the DNA. The J gene is TRDJ1, the V gene TRDV1, with TRDD3 matching over 8 bases. Because TCRdb records no J gene, it was assigned here through a match of the DNA to germline. V lost 1 base, J lost 0 bases, and 19 bases stayed unmatched. CDR3 length: 21 amino acids. The germline V gene has CDR1 TSWWSYY and CDR2 QGS. The chain's CDR3 is CALGEQPFFPLLLGDTDKLIF. CDR3 in DNA: TGTGCTCTTGGGGAACAGCCCTTTTTCCCACTTTTACTGGGGGACACCGATAAACTCATCTTT.

This clone showed up just a few times. Just one base apart from a much larger clone, this may be a read error. V usage is TRDV1 and J usage is TRDJ1; 8 bases line up with TRDD3. The CDR3 runs 16 residues. From germline, CDR1 is TSWWSYY and CDR2 QGS. The CDR3 region has the DNA TGTGCTATTGGAGGCCCGTACTGGGGGGAGGCCGATAAACTCATCTTT. This encodes CAIGGPYWGEADKLIF.

Note on this clone: This DNA's translation and the protein TCRdb lists, from a much larger clone, do not match at residue 9, likely due to a read error; the protein shown is translated from the DNA. V usage is TRDV1 and J usage is TRDJ1, with 12 bases lining up with TRDD3. Matching the DNA to germline supplied the J gene, which TCRdb does not give. This CDR3 is 23 amino acids long. Germline values: CDR1 TSWWSYY, CDR2 QGS. V lost 0 bases to trimming and J lost 0 bases; unmatched junction nucleotides: 20. This CDR3 reads CALGELGPPYDWGIQGNTDKLIF. CDR3 DNA sequence: TGTGCTCTTGGGGAACTGGGGCCTCCCTACGACTGGGGGATACAAGGGAACACCGATAAACTCATCTTT.

In the case of this clone: This DNA translates differently at residue 8 from the TCRdb protein, which is that of a much larger clone; a read error is likely, and the protein shown is the DNA's own translation. V is TRDV1 and J is TRDJ1; TRDD2 is a possible D gene (6 bases). The J gene, not given by TCRdb, was assigned here from a germline match of the nucleotide sequence. The CDR3 contains 15 residues. With 2 bases removed from V and 0 bases from J, the gap between germline ends came to 10 bases. Germline CDR1 reads TSWWSYY; CDR2 reads QGS. CDR3 region: CALGESFPNTDKLIF. CDR3 sequence (DNA): TGTGCTCTTGGGGAATCCTTCCCAAACACCGATAAACTCATCTTT.

This clone has a handful of counts. A far bigger clonotype differs at one base, so this is likely a read error. The same CDR3 also results from other DNA sequences found in this sample. This chain joins TRDV1 and TRDJ1; D unresolved. Trimming shortened V by 5 bases and J by 0 bases, and 22 bases separated the two germline ends. The CDR3 contains 18 residues. CDR1 and CDR2 (germline): TSWWSYY, QGS. The CDR3 coding sequence is TGTGCTCTTGGGAATTGGCCCTCCCACCCCCTTAACACCGATAAACTCATCTTT. It encodes CALGNWPSHPLNTDKLIF.

About this clone itself: TCRdb assigns this DNA the protein of a much larger clone, which departs from its translation at residue 3; this likely reflects a read error, and the protein shown comes from translating the DNA. The chain recombines TRDV1 with TRDJ1; 8 bases are a match to TRDD3. The J gene is not listed in TCRdb, so it was assigned here from a DNA match to germline. This CDR3 has 17 amino acids. CDR1 and CDR2 from the germline V gene are TSWWSYY and QGS. The CDR3 nucleotides read TGTGCTCCTGGGTGGCGAGGGGGGATATTCCCCCCCGATAAACTCATCTTT. This encodes CAPGWRGGIFPPDKLIF.

There are a few counts of this clone. TCRdb assigns this DNA the protein of a much larger clone, which departs from its translation at residue 4; this likely reflects a read error, and the protein shown comes from translating the DNA. The chain has TRDV2 and TRDJ1; 8 nucleotides line up with TRDD3. The germline V gene encodes CDR1 GEAIGNYY and CDR2 EKD. This CDR3 has 19 amino acids. CDR3 nucleotide sequence: TGTGCCTGTAACACACTCTCCTCTGGGGGACGGGGACCCCACGATAAACTCATCTTT. Translated: CACNTLSSGGRGPHDKLIF.

This clone was recorded at least ten times. A mismatch at residue 9 separates the TCRdb protein from the translated DNA, so the protein presented here was translated from the DNA. The V and J genes are TRDV1 and TRDJ1; 8 nucleotides match TRDD3. This CDR3 has 19 amino acids. The germline gives CDR1 TSWWSYY, CDR2 QGS. J was trimmed by 0 bases and V by 0 bases; bases with no gene match: 12. The DNA for the CDR3 is TGTGCTCTTGGGGAACTTCCTACGCCCTGGGGGACCGACACCGATAAACTCATCTTT. It encodes CALGELPTPWGTDTDKLIF.

Comments on this clone: TCRdb shows a much larger clone's protein in place of this DNA's translation, and the two differ at residue 17, likely through a read error; the protein shown is translated from the DNA. The V gene is listed as TRDV2; no J gene was called; the table's D call of TRDD3 was not tested on the DNA. CDR3 length: 19 residues. Germline CDR1 reads GEAIGNYY; CDR2 reads EKD. In DNA form, the CDR3 reads TGTGCCTGTGACGCCATGCCTACTGGGGACCGAATAATGGGGGAGAAACCCATCTTT. As protein: CACDAMPTGDRIMGEKPIF.

A remark on this clone: The amino acid sequence in TCRdb belongs to a much larger clone and departs from this DNA's translation at residue 5, likely a sequencing read error; the sequence shown is translated from the DNA. The CDR3 loop reads CALEADSYWGYGTDELIF. CDR3 nucleotides: TGTGCTCTTGAGGCCGATTCCTACTGGGGATACGGAACCGATGAACTCATCTTT. The J gene is TRDJ1, the V gene TRDV1; 9 bases line up with TRDD3. No J gene was available from TCRdb, and it was assigned here by a germline match of the DNA. The germline V gene has CDR1 TSWWSYY and CDR2 QGS. This CDR3 has 18 residues.

A word on this clone: The amino acid sequence in TCRdb belongs to a much larger clone and departs from this DNA's translation at residue 5, likely a sequencing read error; the sequence shown is translated from the DNA. The rearrangement uses TRAV38-2/DV8 and TRDJ1, with 9 positions matching TRDD3. The J gene, missing from TCRdb, was assigned here through DNA to germline matching. J lost 0 bases, V lost 10 bases, and 13 bases had no gene match. The CDR3 covers 16 residues. The V gene's germline CDR1 is TSESDYY and CDR2 QEAYKQQN. The CDR3 nucleotides read TGTGCTCCCGGACTTGGGGGATATCCGTACACCGATAAACTCATCTTT. The encoded protein is CAPGLGGYPYTDKLIF.

V gene TRDV1 combines with J gene TRDJ1, with TRDD3 matching 8 bases. TCRdb does not report a J gene; here it was assigned by matching the DNA to germline references. The germline CDR1 and CDR2 sequences are TSWWSYY and QGS. The CDR3 totals 21 residues. V was clipped by 0 bases and J by 1 base; unmatched bases: 19. CDR3 DNA sequence: TGTGCTCTTGGGGAACTTTCCCGTGGGGATACAGGGGGGGGGGGCACCGATAAACTCATCTTT. Translating it yields CALGELSRGDTGGGGTDKLIF.

This clone has just a few counts. Only one base separates this from a far larger clonotype, so it likely reflects a read error. The same CDR3 is also encoded by other DNA sequences in this sample. J is TRDJ1 and V is TRDV2; D possibly corresponds to TRDD3 (5 bases). The J gene, missing from TCRdb, was assigned here through DNA to germline matching. The germline CDR1 and CDR2 sequences are GEAIGNYY and EKD. This CDR3 is built from 17 residues. V lost 4 bases and J 0 bases, leaving 20 bases between the germline ends. CDR3 in amino acids: CACERLGDTHDTDKLIF. The CDR3 DNA is TGTGCCTGTGAGAGACTCGGGGACACGCATGACACCGATAAACTCATCTTT.

Of note for this clone: TCRdb assigns this DNA the protein of a much larger clone, which departs from its translation at residue 8; this likely reflects a read error, and the protein shown comes from translating the DNA. V and J are TRDV1 and TRDJ1; 10 nucleotides align to TRDD3. The J gene is absent in TCRdb and was assigned here via DNA matching to germline. V trimming: 4 bases; J trimming: 2 bases; junction bases outside the gene matches: 19. The V gene's germline CDR1 is TSWWSYY and CDR2 QGS. CDR3 size: 20 residues. CDR3 sequence: CALGAMRARGIRLSTDKLIF. DNA of the CDR3: TGTGCTCTTGGGGCCATGAGGGCGAGGGGGATACGCTTGTCTACCGATAAACTCATCTTT.

About this clone: A far larger clone is one base from this, pointing to a likely read error. Other nucleotide sequences in the sample specify the same CDR3. CDR3 bases: TGTGCTCTTGGGGAAGGGACAACCCTCCTTTCCTCTCGTACTGGGGGATACGGCTGGGGACCTGATAAACTCATCTTT. It translates to CALGEGTTLLSSRTGGYGWGPDKLIF. The gene calls are TRDV1 and TRDJ1, with 13 nucleotides matching TRDD3. No J segment appears in TCRdb, so it was assigned here by matching the sequence to germline. The CDR3 consists of 26 residues. Germline lookup yields CDR1 TSWWSYY and CDR2 QGS. The V segment lost 2 bases and the J segment 5 bases; nucleotides outside the gene matches: 35.